The present TCR beta chain was sequenced within a study of cytomegalovirus exposure and HLA in healthy donors. Study-level results: Rarity characterized most TCR sequences, yet some public TCRs appeared in many donors. Cytomegalovirus association was listed for under 200 TCR beta chains. In vitro, three CMV-associated chains proved specific for CMV antigens.

With regard to this clone: Antigen: not known.

Primers for the PCR totalled 60 Vbeta and 13 Jbeta. Measured with immunoSEQ multiplex PCR; TCRdb has only the in-frame clones, and not every one. The data show fewer than 120,000 clones, approximately 79% seen once. Sequencing used PBMCs. The clonotype originates from a man aged 25-45 years in good health and CMV-seropositive.

The CDR3: CASSLNSGTEAFF. The DNA for the CDR3 is TGTGCCAGCAGCTTAAACTCAGGAACTGAAGCTTTCTTT. The rearrangement links TRBV11-3 to TRBJ1-1; D not certain. CDR1 is SGHNT, CDR2 YENEEA, per germline. V was clipped by 2 bases and J by 5 bases, with 9 bases between them. The CDR3 spans 13 residues. The full variable domain, its missing parts supplied by reference TRBV11-3 and TRBJ1-1, is EAGVVQSPRYKIIEKKQPVAFWCNPISGHNTLYWYLQNLGQGPELLIRYENEEAVDDSQLPKDRFSAERLKGVDSTLKIQPAELGDSAVYLCASSLNSGTEAFFGQGTRLTVV.